This TCR beta chain was recovered during a study of blood T cell repertoires in COVID-19. Study overall: T cells, B-cell-depleted T cells, or PBMCs provided the cDNA or gDNA that served as material.

Per the authors' pipeline: Estimation of nucleated cell counts was performed using reference gene primer amplification. The method was immunoSEQ multiplex PCR; TCRdb's version includes in-frame clones alone and lacks a portion of them. That table is the source of V, J and clone size, and D and trimming were worked out from the DNA. The sample lists fewer than 110,000 clones, roughly 85% seen once, with about 1.7% in the top ten. Sequenced sample: peripheral blood. This receptor was identified in a woman between 65 and 79 years old with active or convalescent COVID-19.

The CDR3 is CASSPGGDRDNEQFF. CDR3 sequence (DNA): TGTGCCAGCAGCCCAGGGGGCGATCGGGACAATGAGCAGTTCTTC. J is TRBJ2-1 and V is TRBV7-3; 8 bases fit TRBD1. V dropped 5 bases and J dropped 5; count of bases not matched to a gene: 8. The CDR3 totals 15 residues. The germline CDR1 and CDR2 sequences are SGHTA and FQGTGA. Full variable domain (outside the CDR3, taken from reference TRBV7-3 and TRBJ2-1): GAGVSQTPSNKVTEKGKYVELRCDPISGHTALYWYRQSLGQGPEFLIYFQGTGAADDSGLPNDRFFAVRPEGSVSTLKIQRTERGDSAVYLCASSPGGDRDNEQFFGPGTRLTVL.